This T cell receptor beta chain was observed in a study of T cells after yellow fever vaccination. TCRdb re-called the 5' RACE reads with MiXCR, one entry per CDR3 protein. There are under 300,000 distinct CDR3 sequences in the sample; 6.9% occur only once, and approximately 0.84% lies in the top ten. The CDR3 is 16 amino acids. The V gene's germline CDR1 is SGHRS and CDR2 YFSETQ. Trimming left V 1 base short and J 5 bases short, with 18 bases between. The sample consisted of CD4+ T cells sorted from PBMCs, taken 15 days after the yellow fever booster vaccination. V gene TRBV5-1 combines with J gene TRBJ2-5, with D possibly being TRBD2 (7 bases). The clonotype comes from a man aged 25-45 years who received the YFV17D yellow fever vaccine. CDR3 protein: CASSLRGGGFAETQYF. CDR3 sequence (DNA): TGCGCCAGCAGCTTGAGGGGGGGCGGTTTCGCGGAGACCCAGTACTTC.